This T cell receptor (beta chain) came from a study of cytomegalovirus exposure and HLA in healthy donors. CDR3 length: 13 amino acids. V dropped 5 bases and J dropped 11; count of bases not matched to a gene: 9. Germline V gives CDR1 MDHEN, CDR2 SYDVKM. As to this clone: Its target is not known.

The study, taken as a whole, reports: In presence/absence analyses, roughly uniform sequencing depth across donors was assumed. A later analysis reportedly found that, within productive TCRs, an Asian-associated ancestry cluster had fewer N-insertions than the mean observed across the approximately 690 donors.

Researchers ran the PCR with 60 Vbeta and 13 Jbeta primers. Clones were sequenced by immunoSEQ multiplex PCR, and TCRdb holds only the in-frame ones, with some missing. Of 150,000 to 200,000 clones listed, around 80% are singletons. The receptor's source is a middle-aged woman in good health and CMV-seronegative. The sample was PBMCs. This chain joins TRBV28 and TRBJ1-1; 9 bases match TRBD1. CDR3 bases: TGTGCCAGCAGTCCCGGGACAGGGTATAGGGCTTTCTTT. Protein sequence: CASSPGTGYRAFF.